One sample yielded the 14 T cell receptor beta chains listed below, sequenced in a study of T cell responses to AZD1222 COVID-19 vaccine. Libraries were prepared by immunoSEQ multiplex PCR; TCRdb keeps only in-frame clonotypes and omits some of them. The data show roughly 130,000 clones, about 90% seen once. The sample here was peripheral blood, taken on day 0 of AZD1222 vaccination. These receptors were obtained from an adult in good health.

The rearrangement uses TRBV11-2 and TRBJ1-1; the match to TRBD1 covers 7 bases. Germline CDR1 and CDR2: SGHAT and FQNNGV. V lost 3 bases to trimming and J lost 0 bases; unmatched junction nucleotides: 10. This CDR3 comprises 17 residues. CDR3 in amino acids: CASSFRQGRGMNTEAFF. CDR3 in DNA: TGTGCCAGCAGCTTTAGACAGGGTCGGGGCATGAACACTGAAGCTTTCTTT.

The genes are TRBV19 and TRBJ2-3; TRBD2 agrees at 10 bases. V lost 4 bases and J lost 6; bases outside the gene matches: 7. The germline CDR1 and CDR2 sequences are LNHDA and SQIVND (reference sequence). This CDR3 has 15 residues. The DNA for the CDR3 is TGTGCCAGTAGTAATTGGACTAGCGGCGAGGATACGCAGTATTTT. This gives the protein CASSNWTSGEDTQYF.

The chain recombines TRBV9 with TRBJ1-5; D not certain. The CDR3 is 14 amino acids. Per germline, CDR1 SGDLS and CDR2 YYNGEE. Trimming removed 4 bases from V and 2 bases from J, with 10 bases in between. CDR3 bases: TGTGCCAGCAGCCCTTACAAGGGCAATCAGCCCCAGCATTTT. This codes for CASSPYKGNQPQHF.

V and J are TRBV5-5 and TRBJ1-4; D remains unclear. Trimming took off 0 bases at V and 8 bases at J, with 11 bases between the two ends. Per germline, CDR1 SGHKS and CDR2 YYEKEE (reference sequence). CDR3 size: 14 residues. CDR3 protein: CASSLDGRGEKLFF. CDR3 nucleotide sequence: TGTGCCAGCAGCTTGGATGGTCGAGGAGAAAAACTGTTTTTT.

This clone was found a few times. This chain uses TRBV18 with TRBJ1-1, with 9 positions matching TRBD1. Trimming at V came to 2 bases and at J to 1 base, leaving 8 bases not matched to a gene. The germline gives CDR1 KGHSH, CDR2 LQKENI. The CDR3 contains 17 residues. The CDR3 protein is CASSPTGQGTRNTEAFF. The CDR3 nucleotides read TGTGCCAGCTCACCAACGGGACAGGGTACCCGGAACACTGAAGCTTTCTTT.

The J gene is TRBJ1-5, the V gene TRBV6-1, with D hard to call. Germline V gives CDR1 MNHNS, CDR2 SASEGT. The ends were cut back, 3 bases at V and 0 bases at J, with 9 bases in the middle. The length of the CDR3 is 15 residues. CDR3 amino acids: CASSDRPYSNQPQHF. The CDR3 DNA is TGTGCCAGCAGTGACAGGCCTTATAGCAATCAGCCCCAGCATTTT.

This chain joins TRBV20-1 and TRBJ1-6, with TRBD1 matching over 9 bases. CDR1 and CDR2 (germline): DFQATT, SNEGSKA (reference sequence). The junction had 2 bases not matched to a gene; V was cut back by 3 bases and J by 8 bases. CDR3 length: 13 amino acids. The chain's CDR3 is CSASRDRDSPLHF. For the CDR3, the DNA is TGCAGTGCTAGTAGGGACAGGGATTCACCCCTCCACTTT.

The chain couples TRBV5-1 to TRBJ1-2; D not certain. CDR1 and CDR2 from the germline V gene are SGHRS and YFSETQ. There are 14 residues in the CDR3. V lost 0 bases to trimming and J lost 8 bases, with 14 bases between them. The DNA for the CDR3 is TGCGCCAGCAGCTTGGAGACACCACCTCGGGGCTACACCTTC. It yields the protein CASSLETPPRGYTF.

This clone came up once. The V gene is TRBV19, the J gene TRBJ2-6; 8 bases match TRBD1. CDR1 and CDR2 (germline): LNHDA, SQIVND (reference sequence). The CDR3 totals 17 residues. Trimming removed 2 bases from V and 2 bases from J; junction bases left unmatched: 5. CDR3 nucleotides: TGTGCCAGTAGTATAAGGGGGACAGGAGCTGGGGCCAACGTCCTGACTTTC. Protein: CASSIRGTGAGANVLTF.

This rearrangement joins TRBV2 to TRBJ1-2, with 11 bases that match TRBD1. The J segment lost 8 bases and the V segment lost 4 bases, leaving 12 bases of the junction unmatched. Germline assignment: CDR1 SNHLY and CDR2 FYNNEI. The CDR3 runs to 16 residues. Here the CDR3 reads CASSGEGQGAAGGYTF. The DNA of the CDR3 is TGTGCCAGCAGTGGGGAAGGACAGGGGGCCGCGGGCGGCTACACCTTC. The whole variable domain, filled in from reference TRBV2 and TRBJ1-2, reads EPEVTQTPSHQVTQMGQEVILRCVPISNHLYFYWYRQILGQKVEFLVSFYNNEISEKSEIFDDQFSVERPDGSNFTLKIRSTKLEDSAMYFCASSGEGQGAAGGYTFGSGTRLTVV.

The chain couples TRBV6-2 or TRBV6-3 to TRBJ1-5, with a tentative D call TRBD1 (6 bases). V was pared by 6 bases and J by 6 bases, with 12 bases between. CDR3 length: 13 amino acids. CDR1 and CDR2 (germline): MNHEY, SVGEGT. CDR3 bases: TGTGCCAGCAGCCCTACAGGGACTCAGCCCCAGCATTTT. This gives the protein CASSPTGTQPQHF.

The J gene is TRBJ2-5, the V gene TRBV12-5, with D possibly TRBD2 on 6 matching bases. The V end was cut by 6 bases, the J end by 5 bases, with 10 bases between. Germline CDR1 is LGHNT and CDR2 is FRNRAP. The CDR3 is 12 amino acids. For the CDR3, the DNA is TGTGCTAGTGGCAATAGCGGTGAGACCCAGTACTTC. It codes for CASGNSGETQYF.

V is TRBV6-5 and J is TRBJ2-7; a possible D gene is TRBD2 (5 bases). The V and J ends lost 4 bases and 4 bases respectively, with 14 bases between them. CDR3 length: 14 residues. Per germline, CDR1 MNHEY and CDR2 SVGAGI. The CDR3 sequence: CASSSPGTTYEQYF. The CDR3 DNA reads as TGTGCCAGCAGTTCTCCGGGAACTACATACGAGCAGTACTTC.

The rearrangement links TRBV3-1 (or the pseudogene TRBV3-2) to TRBJ2-1; D uncertain. The CDR3 is 13 residues long. Germline CDR1 and CDR2: LGHDT and YNNKEL (reference sequence). Trimming pared 2 bases from V and 7 bases from J, leaving 9 bases between. The CDR3 DNA sequence: TGTGCCAGCAGCCAAAAAAGAGGAAATGAGCAGTTCTTC. Translated: CASSQKRGNEQFF.